The clone carrying this T cell receptor (beta chain) was detected once. Patients were excluded because of uncontrolled infection, other autoimmune disease, pregnancy or lactation. The data were obtained in a study of T cells in Graves' hyperthyroidism and ophthalmopathy. Amplified regions were TCR beta CDR3 sequences from RNA transcripts. HTBI primers were employed in a first-round RT-PCR of the TCR CDR3. TCRdb independently ran MiXCR on the multiplex PCR reads; one entry per CDR3 protein. The table has hundreds of thousands of distinct CDR3 sequences, 20% seen once. V was clipped by 4 bases and J by 4 bases, with 14 bases between them. The germline gives CDR1 SGHDT, CDR2 YYEEEE. The CDR3 length is 14 residues.

The origin of this receptor is a man aged 25 to 40 with Graves' ophthalmopathy. The J gene is TRBJ2-5, the V gene TRBV5-6; D gene ambiguous. The sequencing sample was made of blood. The CDR3 here is CASSPPIGAETQYF. The DNA of the CDR3 is TGTGCCAGCAGCCCCCCCATTGGTGCAGAGACCCAGTACTTC. The whole variable domain, remainder taken from reference TRBV5-6 and TRBJ2-5, is DAGVTQSPTHLIKTRGQQVTLRCSPKSGHDTVSWYQQALGQGPQFIFQYYEEEERQRGNFPDRFSGHQFPNYSSELNVNALLLGDSALYLCASSPPIGAETQYFGPGTRLLVL.